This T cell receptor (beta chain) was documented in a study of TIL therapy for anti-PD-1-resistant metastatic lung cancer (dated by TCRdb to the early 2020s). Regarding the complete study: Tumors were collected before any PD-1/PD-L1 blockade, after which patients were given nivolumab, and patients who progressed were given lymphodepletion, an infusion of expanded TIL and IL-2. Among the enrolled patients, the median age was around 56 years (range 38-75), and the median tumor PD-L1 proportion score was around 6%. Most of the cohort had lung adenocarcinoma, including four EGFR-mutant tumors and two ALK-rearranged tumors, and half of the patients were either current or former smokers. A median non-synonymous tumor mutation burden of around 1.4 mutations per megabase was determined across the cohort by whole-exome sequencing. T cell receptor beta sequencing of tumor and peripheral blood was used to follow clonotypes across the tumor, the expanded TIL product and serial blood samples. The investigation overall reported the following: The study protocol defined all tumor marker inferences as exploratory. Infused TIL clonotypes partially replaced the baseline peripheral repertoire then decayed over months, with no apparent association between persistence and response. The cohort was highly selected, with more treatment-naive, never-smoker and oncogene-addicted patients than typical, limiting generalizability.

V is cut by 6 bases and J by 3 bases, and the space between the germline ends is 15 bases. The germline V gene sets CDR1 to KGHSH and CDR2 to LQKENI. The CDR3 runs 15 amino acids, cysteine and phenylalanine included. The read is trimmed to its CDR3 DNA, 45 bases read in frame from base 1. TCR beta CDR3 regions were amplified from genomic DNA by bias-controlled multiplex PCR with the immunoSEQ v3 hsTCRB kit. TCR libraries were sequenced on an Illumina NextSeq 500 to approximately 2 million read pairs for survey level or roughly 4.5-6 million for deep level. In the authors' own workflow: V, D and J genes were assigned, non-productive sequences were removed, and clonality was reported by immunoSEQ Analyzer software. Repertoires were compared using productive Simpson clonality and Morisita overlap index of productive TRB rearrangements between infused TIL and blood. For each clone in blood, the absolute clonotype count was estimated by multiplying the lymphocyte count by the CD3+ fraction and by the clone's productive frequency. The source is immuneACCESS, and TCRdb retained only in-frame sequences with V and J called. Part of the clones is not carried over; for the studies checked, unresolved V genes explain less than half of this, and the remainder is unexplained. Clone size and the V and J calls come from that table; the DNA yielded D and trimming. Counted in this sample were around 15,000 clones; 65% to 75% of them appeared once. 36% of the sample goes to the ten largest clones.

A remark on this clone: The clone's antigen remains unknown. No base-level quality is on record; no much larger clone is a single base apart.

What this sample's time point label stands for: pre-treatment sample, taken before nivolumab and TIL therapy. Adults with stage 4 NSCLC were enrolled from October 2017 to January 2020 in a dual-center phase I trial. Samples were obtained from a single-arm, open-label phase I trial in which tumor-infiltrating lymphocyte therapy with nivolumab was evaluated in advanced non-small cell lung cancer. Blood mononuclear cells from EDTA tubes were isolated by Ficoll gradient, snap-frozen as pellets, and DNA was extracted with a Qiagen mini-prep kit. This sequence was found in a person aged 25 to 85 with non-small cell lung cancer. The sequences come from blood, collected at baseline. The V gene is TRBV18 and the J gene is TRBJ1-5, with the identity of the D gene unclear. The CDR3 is CASSPGPGLNQPQHF. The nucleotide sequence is TGTGCCAGCTCCCCTGGGCCAGGCCTCAATCAGCCCCAGCATTTT.